The TCR beta chain under discussion was sequenced for a study of CD8 T cells in Susac syndrome. When the RNA was reverse transcribed, random hexamers were used with an input of about 0.5 to 1 ug. TCR beta CDR3 was amplified by immunoSEQ covering 54 Vbeta and 13 Jbeta. TCRdb used MiXCR to reprocess the immunoSEQ multiplex PCR reads, holding one entry per CDR3 protein. Of 150,000 to 160,000 distinct CDR3 sequences listed, 90% to 95% are singletons. The specimen was CD8+ T cells from PBMCs. This clonotype originated in a human donor with multiple sclerosis.

The CDR3, as DNA: TGCGCCAGCAGCCTATCTATGGACAGGGCGAATGAGCAGTTCTTC. This translates into CASSLSMDRANEQFF. The V call is TRBV4-1, the J call TRBJ2-1; 8 nucleotides match TRBD1. In germline, CDR1 is MGHRA, CDR2 YSYEKL. This CDR3 is built from 15 residues. The trim removed 4 bases at V and 7 bases at J, leaving 9 bases unmatched.